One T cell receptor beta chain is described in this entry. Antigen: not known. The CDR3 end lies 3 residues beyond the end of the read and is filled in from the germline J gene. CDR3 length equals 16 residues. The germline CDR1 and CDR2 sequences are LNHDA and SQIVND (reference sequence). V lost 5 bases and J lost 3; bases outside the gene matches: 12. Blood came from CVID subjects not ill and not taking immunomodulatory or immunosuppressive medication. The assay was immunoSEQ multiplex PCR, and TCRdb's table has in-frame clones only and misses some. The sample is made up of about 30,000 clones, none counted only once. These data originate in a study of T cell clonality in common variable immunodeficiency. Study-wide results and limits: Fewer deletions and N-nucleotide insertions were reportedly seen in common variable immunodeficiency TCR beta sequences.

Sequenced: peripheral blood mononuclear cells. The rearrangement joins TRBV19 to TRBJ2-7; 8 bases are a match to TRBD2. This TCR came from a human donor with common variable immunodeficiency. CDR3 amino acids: CASSPRGGRWDYEQYF. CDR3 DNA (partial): TGTGCCAGTAGTCCCCGGGGGGGCCGGTGGGACTACGAG.